This TCR beta chain is from a study of shared clonotypes between healthy human individuals. Study-level results: Generally, naive subsets came out with larger estimated richness than memory subsets.

As for this clone: What it binds is not known.

Deep was the level at which the assay was run. Profiling relied on immunoSEQ multiplex PCR, and the TCRdb table lists in-frame clones only, not all of them. The sample gives roughly 2,500,000 clones, 90% to 95% of which show up once; 0.36% is in the top ten. The CDR3 consists of 15 residues. V was clipped by 5 bases and J by 6 bases, with 20 bases between them. Germline lookup yields CDR1 LNHDA and CDR2 SQIVND (reference sequence). The clonotype originates from a man aged 18-30 years in good health. Some clones in this sample may be carry-over from other donors' samples. Sequenced: naive CD4+ T cells from PBMCs. The subset was: CD45RA+ positively selected. The chain uses TRBV19 and TRBJ2-7, with D possibly being TRBD2 (6 bases). CDR3 coding DNA: TGTGCCAGTAGTCAGCAGCCTAGCGTTTGGTCCGAGCAGTACTTC. This sequence encodes CASSQQPSVWSEQYF.